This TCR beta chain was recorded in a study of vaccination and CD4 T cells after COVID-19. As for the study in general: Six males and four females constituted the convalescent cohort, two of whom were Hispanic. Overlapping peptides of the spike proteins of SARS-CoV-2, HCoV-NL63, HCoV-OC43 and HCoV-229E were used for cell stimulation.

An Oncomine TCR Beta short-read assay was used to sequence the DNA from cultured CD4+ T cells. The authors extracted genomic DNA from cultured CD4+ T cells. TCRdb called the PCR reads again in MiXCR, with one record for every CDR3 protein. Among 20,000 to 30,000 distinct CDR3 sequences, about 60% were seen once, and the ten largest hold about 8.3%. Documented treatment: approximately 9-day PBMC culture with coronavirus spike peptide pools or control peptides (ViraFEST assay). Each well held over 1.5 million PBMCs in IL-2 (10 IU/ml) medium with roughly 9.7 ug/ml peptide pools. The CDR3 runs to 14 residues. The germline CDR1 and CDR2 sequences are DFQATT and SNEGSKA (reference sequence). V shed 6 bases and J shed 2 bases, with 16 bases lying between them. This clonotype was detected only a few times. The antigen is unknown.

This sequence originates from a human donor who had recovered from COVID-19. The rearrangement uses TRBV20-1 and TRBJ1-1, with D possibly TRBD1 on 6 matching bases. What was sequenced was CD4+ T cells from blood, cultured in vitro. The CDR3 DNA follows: TGCAGTGCCCCCAAACAGGGTGGAAACACTGAAGCTTTCTTT. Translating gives CSAPKQGGNTEAFF.